The clone carrying this T cell receptor beta chain occurred once. The data derive from a study of blood T cell repertoires in COVID-19. Study as a whole: Each recovered donor of Cohort 3 presented with two negative PCRs, clearance, or symptom resolution. PBMCs, B-cell-depleted T cells, or T cells were the source of the cDNA or gDNA that made up the material.

This CDR3 is 16 amino acids long. V lost 1 base to trimming and J lost 2 bases; unmatched junction nucleotides: 7. Germline V gives CDR1 MDHEN, CDR2 SYDVKM. Some clones are missing from TCRdb's copy, which holds only in-frame ones; the method was immunoSEQ multiplex PCR. The sample records approximately 200,000 clones, around 87% being singletons. Individuals aged roughly 18 to 95 years were recruited from about two dozen US areas. Cohort placement rested on clinical history that participants reported themselves. The receptor was isolated from a man in his thirties or forties in a cohort exposed to, infected with or recovered from COVID-19 (not recorded which). Sequencing used PBMCs or T cells enriched from blood (not recorded which). The gene calls are TRBV28 and TRBJ2-7, with 8 bases identical to TRBD2. CDR3 coding DNA: TGTGCCAGCAGTTTATTTGGGCGGGGGGTCACCTACGAGCAGTACTTC. It translates to CASSLFGRGVTYEQYF.